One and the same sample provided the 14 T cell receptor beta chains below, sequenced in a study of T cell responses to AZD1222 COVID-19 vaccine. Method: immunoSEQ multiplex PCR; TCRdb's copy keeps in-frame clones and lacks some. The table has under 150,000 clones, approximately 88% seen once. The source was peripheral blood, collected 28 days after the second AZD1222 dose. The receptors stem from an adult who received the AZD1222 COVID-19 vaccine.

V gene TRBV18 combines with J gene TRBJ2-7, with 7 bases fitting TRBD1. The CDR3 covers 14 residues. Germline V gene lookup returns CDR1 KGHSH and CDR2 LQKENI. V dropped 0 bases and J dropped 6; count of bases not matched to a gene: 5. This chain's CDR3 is CASSPPDRLGEQYF. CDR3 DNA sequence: TGTGCCAGCTCACCACCGGACAGGCTGGGCGAGCAGTACTTC.

CDR3 protein: CASSTDSLSYGYTF. The CDR3 DNA sequence: TGTGCCAGCAGTACAGACAGCTTATCCTATGGCTACACCTTC. The chain carries TRBV6-6 and TRBJ1-2; D is perhaps TRBD1 (5 bases). The germline V and J ends were trimmed by 5 bases and 4 bases, with 14 bases remaining between them. Germline-derived CDR1 and CDR2 are MNHNY and SVGAGI (reference sequence). The CDR3 consists of 14 residues.

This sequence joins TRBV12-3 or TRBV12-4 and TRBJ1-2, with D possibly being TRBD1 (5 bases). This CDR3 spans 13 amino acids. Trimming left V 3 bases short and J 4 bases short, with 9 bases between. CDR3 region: CASSLGLPYGYTF. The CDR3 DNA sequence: TGTGCCAGCAGTTTGGGACTCCCCTATGGCTACACCTTC.

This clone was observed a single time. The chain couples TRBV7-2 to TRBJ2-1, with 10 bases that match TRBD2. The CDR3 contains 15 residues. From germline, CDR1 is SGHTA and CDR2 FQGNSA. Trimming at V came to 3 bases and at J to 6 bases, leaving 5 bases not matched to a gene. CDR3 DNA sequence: TGTGCCAGCAGCTTTAGCGGGGGGATCTCCAATGAGCAGTTCTTC. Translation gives CASSFSGGISNEQFF.

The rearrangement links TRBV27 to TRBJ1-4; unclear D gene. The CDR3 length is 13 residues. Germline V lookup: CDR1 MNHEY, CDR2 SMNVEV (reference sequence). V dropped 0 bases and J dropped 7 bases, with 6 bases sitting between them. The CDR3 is CASSLSLGEKLFF. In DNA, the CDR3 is TGTGCCAGCAGTTTATCGTTGGGTGAAAAACTGTTTTTT.

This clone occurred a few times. The CDR3, as DNA: TGTGCCACCAGCAGAGTGGCGGGGGGCACCGGGGAGCTGTTTTTT. This translates into CATSRVAGGTGELFF. This sequence joins TRBV15 and TRBJ2-2; TRBD2 agrees at 8 bases. The CDR3 spans 15 residues. The V gene's germline CDR1 is LNHNV and CDR2 YYDKDF (reference sequence). V lost 1 base to trimming and J lost 4 bases; unmatched junction nucleotides: 2. The full variable domain, its missing parts supplied by reference TRBV15 and TRBJ2-2, is DAMVIQNPRYQVTQFGKPVTLSCSQTLNHNVMYWYQQKSSQAPKLLFHYYDKDFNNEADTPDNFQSRRPNTSFCFLDIRSPGLGDTAMYLCATSRVAGGTGELFFGEGSRLTVL.

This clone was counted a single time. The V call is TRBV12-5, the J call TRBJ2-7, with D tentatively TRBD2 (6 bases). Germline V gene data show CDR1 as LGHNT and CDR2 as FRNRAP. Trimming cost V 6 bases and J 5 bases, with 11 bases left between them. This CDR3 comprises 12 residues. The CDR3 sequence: CASGVGGNEQYF. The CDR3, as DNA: TGTGCTAGTGGGGTCGGGGGAAACGAGCAGTACTTC.

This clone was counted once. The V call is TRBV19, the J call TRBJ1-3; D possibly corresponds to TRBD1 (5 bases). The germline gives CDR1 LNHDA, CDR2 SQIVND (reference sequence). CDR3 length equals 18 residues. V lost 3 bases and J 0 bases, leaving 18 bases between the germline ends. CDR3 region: CASSIPPRLGGSGNTIYF. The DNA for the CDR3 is TGTGCCAGTAGTATTCCCCCTCGATTGGGGGGCTCTGGAAACACCATATATTTT.

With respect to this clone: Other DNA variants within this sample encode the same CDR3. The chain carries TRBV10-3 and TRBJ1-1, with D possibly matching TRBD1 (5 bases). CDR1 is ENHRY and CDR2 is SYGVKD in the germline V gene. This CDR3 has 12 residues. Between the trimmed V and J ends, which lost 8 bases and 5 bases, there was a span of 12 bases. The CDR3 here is CAISGGGTEAFF. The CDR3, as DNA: TGTGCCATCTCTGGGGGGGGAACTGAAGCTTTCTTT.

The CDR3 protein is CASSLWGVRTEAFF. In DNA form, the CDR3 reads TGTGCCAGCAGCTTGTGGGGAGTACGCACTGAAGCTTTCTTT. The rearrangement uses TRBV5-6 and TRBJ1-1; unclear D gene. The CDR3 totals 14 residues. Looked up from germline, CDR1 is SGHDT and CDR2 is YYEEEE. The ends were cut back, 1 base at V and 4 bases at J, with 11 bases in the middle.

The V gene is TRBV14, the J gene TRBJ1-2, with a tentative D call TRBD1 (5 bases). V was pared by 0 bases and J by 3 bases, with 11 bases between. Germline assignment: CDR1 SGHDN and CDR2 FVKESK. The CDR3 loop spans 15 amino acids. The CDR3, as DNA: TGTGCCAGCAGCCAAGATGGATGGGGCGACTATGGCTACACCTTC. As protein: CASSQDGWGDYGYTF.

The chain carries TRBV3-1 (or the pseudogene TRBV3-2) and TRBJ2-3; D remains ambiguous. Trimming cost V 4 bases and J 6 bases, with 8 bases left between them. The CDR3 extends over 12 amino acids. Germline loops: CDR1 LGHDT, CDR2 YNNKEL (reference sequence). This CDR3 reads CASSPDGDTQYF. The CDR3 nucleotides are TGTGCCAGCAGCCCCGACGGGGATACGCAGTATTTT.

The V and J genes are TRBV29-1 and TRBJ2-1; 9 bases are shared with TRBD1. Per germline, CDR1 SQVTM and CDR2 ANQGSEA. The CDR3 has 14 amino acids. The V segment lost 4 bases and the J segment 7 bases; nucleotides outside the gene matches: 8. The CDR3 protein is CSVGPGQGSNEQFF. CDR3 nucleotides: TGCAGCGTTGGCCCGGGACAGGGAAGTAATGAGCAGTTCTTC.

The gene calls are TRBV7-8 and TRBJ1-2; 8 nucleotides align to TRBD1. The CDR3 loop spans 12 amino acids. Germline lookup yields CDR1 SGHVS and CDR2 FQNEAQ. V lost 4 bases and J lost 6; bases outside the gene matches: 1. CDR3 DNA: TGTGCCAGCAGCTCGGACAGGGATGGCTACACCTTC. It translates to CASSSDRDGYTF.